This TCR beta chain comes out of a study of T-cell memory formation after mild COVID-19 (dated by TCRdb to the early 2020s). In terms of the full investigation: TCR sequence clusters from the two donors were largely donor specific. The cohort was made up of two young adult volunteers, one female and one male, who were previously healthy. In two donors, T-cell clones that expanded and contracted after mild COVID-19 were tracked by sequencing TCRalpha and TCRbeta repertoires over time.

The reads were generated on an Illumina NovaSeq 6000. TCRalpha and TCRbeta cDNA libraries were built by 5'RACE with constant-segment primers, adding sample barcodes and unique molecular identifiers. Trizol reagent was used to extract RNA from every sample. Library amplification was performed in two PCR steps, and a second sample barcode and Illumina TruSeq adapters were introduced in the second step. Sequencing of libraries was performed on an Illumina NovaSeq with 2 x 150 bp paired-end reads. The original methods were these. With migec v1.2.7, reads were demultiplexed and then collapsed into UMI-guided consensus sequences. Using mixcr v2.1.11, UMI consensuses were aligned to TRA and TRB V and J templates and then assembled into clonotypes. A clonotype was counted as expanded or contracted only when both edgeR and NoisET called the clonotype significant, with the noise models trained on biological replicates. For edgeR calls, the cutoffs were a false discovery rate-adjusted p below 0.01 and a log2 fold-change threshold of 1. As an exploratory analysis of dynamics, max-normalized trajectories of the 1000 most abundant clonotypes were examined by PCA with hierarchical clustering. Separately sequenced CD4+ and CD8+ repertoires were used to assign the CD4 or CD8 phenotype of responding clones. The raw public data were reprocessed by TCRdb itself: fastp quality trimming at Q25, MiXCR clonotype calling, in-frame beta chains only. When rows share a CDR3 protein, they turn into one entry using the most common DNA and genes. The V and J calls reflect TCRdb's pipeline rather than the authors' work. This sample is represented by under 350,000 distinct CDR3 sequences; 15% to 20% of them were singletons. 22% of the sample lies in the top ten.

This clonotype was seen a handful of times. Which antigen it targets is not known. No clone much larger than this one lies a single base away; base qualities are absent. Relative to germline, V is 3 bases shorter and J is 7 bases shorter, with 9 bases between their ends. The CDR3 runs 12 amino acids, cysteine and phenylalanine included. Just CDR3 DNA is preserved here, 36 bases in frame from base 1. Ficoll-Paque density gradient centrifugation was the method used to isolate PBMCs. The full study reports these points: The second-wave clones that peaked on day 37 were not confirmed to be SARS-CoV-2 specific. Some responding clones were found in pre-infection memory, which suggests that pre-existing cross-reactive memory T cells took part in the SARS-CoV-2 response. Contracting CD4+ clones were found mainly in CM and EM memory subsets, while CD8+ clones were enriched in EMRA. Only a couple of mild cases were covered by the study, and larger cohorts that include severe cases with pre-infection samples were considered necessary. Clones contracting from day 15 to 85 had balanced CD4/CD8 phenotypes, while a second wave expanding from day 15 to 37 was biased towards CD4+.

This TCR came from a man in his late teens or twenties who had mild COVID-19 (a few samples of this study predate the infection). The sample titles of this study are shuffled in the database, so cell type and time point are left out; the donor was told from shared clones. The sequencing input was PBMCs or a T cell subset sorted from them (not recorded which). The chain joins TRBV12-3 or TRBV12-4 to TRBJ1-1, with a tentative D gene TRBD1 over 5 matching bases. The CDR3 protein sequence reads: CASSFRQNEAFF. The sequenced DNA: TGTGCCAGCAGTTTCAGACAGAATGAAGCTTTCTTT.